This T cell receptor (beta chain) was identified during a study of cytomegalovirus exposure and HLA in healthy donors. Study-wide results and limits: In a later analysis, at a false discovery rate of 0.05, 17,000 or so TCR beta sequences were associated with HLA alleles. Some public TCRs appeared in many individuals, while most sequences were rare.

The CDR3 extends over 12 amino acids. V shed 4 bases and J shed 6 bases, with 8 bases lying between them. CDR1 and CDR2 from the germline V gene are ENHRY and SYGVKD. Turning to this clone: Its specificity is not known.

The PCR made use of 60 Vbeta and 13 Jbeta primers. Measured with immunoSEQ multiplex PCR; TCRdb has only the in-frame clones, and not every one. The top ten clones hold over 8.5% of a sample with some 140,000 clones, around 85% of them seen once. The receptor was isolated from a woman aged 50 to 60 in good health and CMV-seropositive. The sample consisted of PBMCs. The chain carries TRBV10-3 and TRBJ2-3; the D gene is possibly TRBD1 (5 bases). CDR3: CAISGGSDTQYF. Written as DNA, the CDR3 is TGTGCCATCAGTGGGGGCTCGGATACGCAGTATTTT.